The next 29 T cell receptor beta chains were all read from a single sample in a study of early T cells in non-severe SARS-CoV-2 infection (dated by TCRdb to about 2021). Library creation used 5' RACE. Sequencing relied on a NextSeq 500. TCRdb reanalyzed the raw reads on its own, using fastp at Q25 for trimming and MiXCR for clone calling, and kept in-frame beta chains. CDR3 protein duplicates are merged, each entry listing the most common genes and DNA. The sample has tens of thousands of distinct CDR3 sequences on record, roughly 15% of them singletons. The ten biggest clones cover 4.1% of the sample. Sequences were derived from whole blood, sampled at baseline. Source of these receptors: an adult who was a healthcare worker with PCR-confirmed SARS-CoV-2 infection or an uninfected control (not recorded which).

This clonotype has at least ten counts. The chain links TRBV11-2 to TRBJ2-1, with TRBD1 matching over 8 bases. CDR3 size: 15 residues. With 5 bases clipped from V and 8 bases from J, the junction kept 11 bases outside the gene matches. Germline loops: CDR1 SGHAT, CDR2 FQNNGV. CDR3 amino acids: CASSQPGQVGDEQFF. Here the CDR3 DNA reads TGTGCCAGCAGCCAACCGGGACAGGTGGGCGATGAGCAGTTCTTC. The full variable domain, rest sourced from reference TRBV11-2 and TRBJ2-1, is EAGVAQSPRYKIIEKRQSVAFWCNPISGHATLYWYQQILGQGPKLLIQFQNNGVVDDSQLPKDRFSAERLKGVDSTLKIQPAKLEDSAVYLCASSQPGQVGDEQFFGPGTRLTVL.

This clonotype was seen more than once but under ten times. CDR3 DNA: TGTGCCAGCAGCTCCGGGACTAGCGCCTACAATGAGCAGTTCTTC. Translating it yields CASSSGTSAYNEQFF. V is TRBV3-1 and J is TRBJ2-1, with 10 bases fitting TRBD2. In germline, CDR1 is LGHDT, CDR2 YNNKEL (reference sequence). V was pared by 5 bases and J by 2 bases, with 3 bases of the junction left unmatched. The CDR3 has 15 amino acids.

The rearrangement uses TRBV12-3 or TRBV12-4 and TRBJ2-3; 10 nucleotides agree with TRBD2. This CDR3 is 15 amino acids long. Unmatched junction bases numbered 3, after V lost 4 bases and J lost 2 bases. For the CDR3, the DNA is TGTGCCAGCAGTTGGACTAGCGGAAACACAGATACGCAGTATTTT. It encodes CASSWTSGNTDTQYF.

This clonotype was observed many times. V usage is TRBV7-8 and J usage is TRBJ1-5, with 7 bases fitting TRBD1. V trimming: 5 bases; J trimming: 4 bases; junction bases outside the gene matches: 2. The CDR3 extends over 13 amino acids. The germline V gene has CDR1 SGHVS and CDR2 FQNEAQ. Here the CDR3 DNA reads TGTGCCAGCAGCCGGGACAGTAATCAGCCCCAGCATTTT. The encoded protein is CASSRDSNQPQHF.

This clonotype has only a few counts. The chain uses TRBV12-3 or TRBV12-4 and TRBJ2-2; 7 nucleotides align to TRBD2. CDR3 size: 13 residues. V lost 6 bases and J lost 7; bases outside the gene matches: 5. CDR3 DNA: TGTGCCAGCAGCCTAGCGGTAGGCGGGGAGCTGTTTTTT. This codes for CASSLAVGGELFF.

This clonotype was counted only a few times. The chain couples TRBV5-4 to TRBJ1-4, with TRBD1 as a possible D gene (6 bases). The germline CDR1 and CDR2 sequences are SGHNT and YYREEE (reference sequence). V was clipped by 4 bases and J by 3 bases, with 13 bases between them. CDR3 size: 15 residues. The CDR3 DNA reads TGTGCCAGCAGCCTCTCAGACAGGTCTAATGAAAAACTGTTTTTT. It specifies CASSLSDRSNEKLFF.

The chain joins TRBV6-5 to TRBJ2-1; D assignment may be TRBD1 or TRBD2 (5 bases each). V was cut by 6 bases and J by 8 bases, with 29 bases left in between. The CDR3 spans 18 residues. Germline CDR1 and CDR2: MNHEY and SVGAGI. The CDR3 loop is CASSRQPSGTSALHEQFF. The CDR3 bases are TGTGCCAGCAGCCGACAACCCTCCGGGACGAGTGCTCTCCATGAGCAGTTCTTC.

This clonotype was seen a handful of times. The V gene is TRBV10-2, the J gene TRBJ2-1; 14 nucleotides match TRBD2. The CDR3 totals 20 residues. V lost 5 bases to trimming and J lost 2 bases; unmatched junction nucleotides: 14. Germline V gene sequence: CDR1 WSHSY, CDR2 SAAADI. The CDR3, as DNA: TGCGCCAGCAGTCGATCAAGACTAGCGGGGGGGCTTGGTCCCTACAATGAGCAGTTCTTC. It codes for CASSRSRLAGGLGPYNEQFF.

The genes are TRBV6-5 and TRBJ2-7, with 7 nucleotides matching TRBD2. Trimming at V came to 6 bases and at J to 2 bases, leaving 4 bases not matched to a gene. Per germline, CDR1 MNHEY and CDR2 SVGAGI. This CDR3 has 13 residues. The CDR3 spells CASRGGWTYEQYF. The CDR3, as DNA: TGTGCCAGCAGGGGGGGGTGGACCTACGAGCAGTACTTC.

This clonotype was detected only a few times. The chain carries TRBV25-1 and TRBJ2-7; D is perhaps TRBD1 (6 bases). Looked up from germline, CDR1 is MGHDK and CDR2 is SYGVNS. This CDR3 has 14 amino acids. With 1 base removed from V and 8 bases from J, the gap between germline ends came to 15 bases. CDR3 bases: TGTGCCAGCAGTGAATTAGGGGGAACCGAACAGCAGTACTTC. Translation: CASSELGGTEQQYF.

As for this clonotype: Possible read error: a much larger clone is one base away. Given the absence of the conserved phenylalanine or tryptophan at the CDR3 end, a read error is likely. This rearrangement joins TRBV3-1 to TRBJ2-1, with D unclear. The length of the CDR3 is 14 residues. Trimming took off 2 bases at V and 2 bases at J, with 7 bases between the two ends. Germline-derived CDR1 and CDR2 are LGHDT and YNNKEL (reference sequence). The CDR3 nucleotides read TGTGCCAGCAGCCAACTGTGGCCCTACAATGAGCAGTTCTCC. It yields the protein CASSQLWPYNEQFS.

The chain couples TRBV24-1 to TRBJ2-3; TRBD1 agrees at 9 bases. V shed 3 bases and J 6 bases; nucleotides not matched to a gene: 3. Looked up from germline, CDR1 is KGHDR and CDR2 is SFDVKD. The CDR3 totals 14 residues. Here the CDR3 DNA reads TGTGCCACCAGTGATGGGACAGGGATCGATACGCAGTATTTT. This sequence encodes CATSDGTGIDTQYF.

This clonotype has more than one count but fewer than ten. The chain has TRBV30 and TRBJ2-7; D remains ambiguous. Between the trimmed V and J ends, which lost 0 bases and 2 bases, there was a span of 8 bases. The germline gives CDR1 GTSNPN, CDR2 SVGIG (reference sequence). The CDR3 consists of 13 residues. CDR3 in DNA: TGTGCCTGGAGTGTAGGGCGCCCCTACGAGCAGTACTTC. Amino acid sequence: CAWSVGRPYEQYF.

The table lists this clonotype with many counts. CDR3 loop: CASSFRGANGYTF. CDR3 nucleotide sequence: TGTGCCAGCAGTTTCCGCGGGGCTAATGGCTACACCTTC. This rearrangement joins TRBV12-3 or TRBV12-4 to TRBJ1-2; possible D gene TRBD1, 5 bases. Between the trimmed V and J ends, which lost 3 bases and 6 bases, there was a span of 11 bases. This CDR3 is 13 amino acids long.

The chain uses TRBV29-1 and TRBJ1-1; D not resolved. V gave up 4 bases and J gave up 3 bases, with 12 bases separating them. The CDR3 contains 13 residues. Germline V gene lookup returns CDR1 SQVTM and CDR2 ANQGSEA. In nucleotides, the CDR3 is TGCAGCGTTGTACACTATAAGGACACTGAAGCTTTCTTT. Residues: CSVVHYKDTEAFF.

This clonotype was found a few times. The gene calls are TRBV29-1 and TRBJ2-4; D unresolved. The V end lost 6 bases, the J end lost 0 bases, and 12 bases lay between the germline ends. CDR1 is SQVTM, CDR2 ANQGSEA, per germline. CDR3 length: 14 residues. The DNA for the CDR3 is TGCAGCGTGAAACAGCAACTAGCCAAAAACATTCAGTACTTC. It is translated as CSVKQQLAKNIQYF. The full variable domain, with the rest looked up from reference TRBV29-1 and TRBJ2-4, is SAVISQKPSRDICQRGTSLTIQCQVDSQVTMMFWYRQQPGQSLTLIATANQGSEATYESGFVIDKFPISRPNLTFSTLTVSNMSPEDSSIYLCSVKQQLAKNIQYFGAGTRLSVL.

There are many counts of this clonotype. The chain couples TRBV19 to TRBJ2-3; 8 bases agree with TRBD1. Germline assignment: CDR1 LNHDA and CDR2 SQIVND (reference sequence). V trimming: 3 bases; J trimming: 4 bases; junction bases outside the gene matches: 3. CDR3 length equals 14 residues. In DNA form, the CDR3 reads TGTGCCAGTAGTATTACAGGGGGTTCAGATACGCAGTATTTT. This codes for CASSITGGSDTQYF.

V gene TRBV14 combines with J gene TRBJ2-7; 7 bases are shared with TRBD2. Losses at the gene ends were 1 base for V and 7 bases for J; bases not matched to a gene: 4. This CDR3 is built from 13 residues. Germline V gene lookup returns CDR1 SGHDN and CDR2 FVKESK. The CDR3 sequence: CASSQGAGVEQYF. The DNA for the CDR3 is TGTGCCAGCAGCCAAGGGGCGGGAGTGGAGCAGTACTTC.

This clonotype was counted at least ten times. This sequence joins TRBV7-6 and TRBJ2-3; D remains ambiguous. The CDR3 extends over 12 amino acids. Per germline, CDR1 SGHVS and CDR2 FNYEAQ. Trimming pared 7 bases from V and 2 bases from J, leaving 7 bases between. In DNA, the CDR3 is TGTGCCAGCAACAAATCCACAGATACGCAGTATTTT. Amino acid sequence: CASNKSTDTQYF.

This clonotype was counted only a few times. V usage is TRBV27 and J usage is TRBJ2-2; no definite D call. The CDR3 is made up of 13 amino acids. The germline V gene encodes CDR1 MNHEY and CDR2 SMNVEV (reference sequence). Deletions cut 8 bases from V and 5 bases from J, with 12 bases between. The CDR3 protein is CASRMDKTGELFF. CDR3 bases: TGTGCCAGCCGAATGGATAAGACCGGGGAGCTGTTTTTT.

This clonotype has only a few counts. This chain connects TRBV5-1 to TRBJ2-1; 14 bases map to TRBD2. Germline V CDR1 and CDR2: SGHRS, YFSETQ. This CDR3 comprises 16 residues. J was trimmed by 10 bases and V by 1 base; bases with no gene match: 7. CDR3 nucleotides: TGCGCCAGCAGCTTGAGACTAGCGGGGGGGCCCTGGGAGCAGTTCTTC. Its protein is CASSLRLAGGPWEQFF.

This clonotype appeared many times. J is TRBJ2-5 and V is TRBV4-1; D could derive from TRBD1 or TRBD2 (5 bases each). The CDR3 is 14 residues long. Germline V gene sequence: CDR1 MGHRA, CDR2 YSYEKL. V dropped 0 bases and J dropped 10 bases, with 15 bases sitting between them. DNA for the CDR3: TGCGCCAGCAGCCAAGAAGCCCCTGGGGACGACCAGTACTTC. It is translated as CASSQEAPGDDQYF.

The chain has TRBV27 and TRBJ1-3; the D is unclear. Per the germline V gene, CDR1 is MNHEY and CDR2 is SMNVEV (reference sequence). Trimming stripped 7 bases from V and 1 base from J, with 14 bases between. This CDR3 comprises 15 residues. The DNA for the CDR3 is TGTGCCAGCACTCCCAGTGGGGTTTCTGGAAACACCATATATTTT. Amino acids: CASTPSGVSGNTIYF.

The chain carries TRBV6-1 and TRBJ2-7; 10 nucleotides line up with TRBD2. The CDR3 is made up of 17 amino acids. The J segment lost 2 bases and the V segment lost 1 base, leaving 8 bases of the junction unmatched. CDR1 is MNHNS and CDR2 is SASEGT in the germline V gene. This chain's CDR3 is CASSEELGLAPTYEQYF. CDR3 coding DNA: TGTGCCAGCAGTGAAGAGCTGGGACTAGCGCCCACCTACGAGCAGTACTTC.

In this sample, this clonotype turned up a few times. This chain joins TRBV7-6 and TRBJ2-7; TRBD2 matches at 12 bases. The CDR3 is 16 residues long. Germline-derived CDR1 and CDR2 are SGHVS and FNYEAQ. Unmatched junction bases numbered 5, after V lost 4 bases and J lost 1 base. CDR3 sequence: CASSSGLAGPSYEQYF. The CDR3 bases are TGTGCCAGCAGCTCGGGACTAGCGGGCCCTTCCTACGAGCAGTACTTC.

This clonotype turned up a few times. This sequence joins TRBV10-3 and TRBJ2-3; D uncertain. Germline V gene data show CDR1 as ENHRY and CDR2 as SYGVKD. V lost 11 bases to trimming and J lost 3 bases, with 12 bases between them. The CDR3 loop spans 12 amino acids. DNA for the CDR3: TGTGCCCAACGAGTGGGAACAGATACGCAGTATTTT. Its translation: CAQRVGTDTQYF.

The genes are TRBV2 and TRBJ2-7; a possible D gene is TRBD2 (6 bases). V lost 7 bases, J lost 0 bases, and 10 bases lay in between. The CDR3 totals 13 residues. The germline gives CDR1 SNHLY, CDR2 FYNNEI. CDR3 in amino acids: CASIAGLSYEQYF. For the CDR3, the DNA is TGTGCCAGCATTGCGGGGCTCTCCTACGAGCAGTACTTC.

This clonotype was detected a few times. This rearrangement joins TRBV12-5 to TRBJ1-2; TRBD1 matches at 7 bases. Per germline, CDR1 LGHNT and CDR2 FRNRAP. Trimming took 5 bases from V and 4 from J; bases not matched to a gene: 4. The CDR3 consists of 13 residues. The CDR3 region is CASGPTGIYGYTF. CDR3 nucleotides: TGTGCTAGTGGTCCGACAGGGATCTATGGCTACACCTTC.

The J gene is TRBJ2-1, the V gene TRBV10-2; D is uncertain. Germline V CDR1 and CDR2: WSHSY, SAAADI. This CDR3 spans 15 amino acids. V was pared by 5 bases and J by 2 bases, with 13 bases between. The CDR3 DNA follows: TGCGCCAGCAGTAATCAGCCGGGTGCCTACAATGAGCAGTTCTTC. This sequence encodes CASSNQPGAYNEQFF.